This TCR beta chain was identified during a study of cytomegalovirus exposure and HLA in healthy donors. The PCR contained 60 Vbeta and 13 Jbeta primers. TCRdb keeps only in-frame clones here, not all; method: immunoSEQ multiplex PCR. The repertoire holds roughly 160,000 clones, with roughly 80% as singletons. A word on this clone: Its antigen is not known.

Germline CDR1 and CDR2: SGHDT and YYEEEE. V shed 0 bases and J 3 bases; nucleotides not matched to a gene: 6. The length of the CDR3 is 16 residues. Study-wide findings and caveats: Most likely, a cluster of highly shared sequence variants arose as a sequencing artifact. The availability of immune exposure information extended only to CMV serostatus. In an earlier analysis, about 87% or about 30%: the productive usage of most TCR beta V segments.

Whereas donors were nominally healthy upon sampling, unrecorded immune exposures were probable. The V and J genes are TRBV5-6 and TRBJ2-7; 10 nucleotides align to TRBD1. The TCR was taken from a male donor in good health and CMV-seronegative. The source material was PBMCs. CDR3 residues: CASSLGTGGDYYEQYF. CDR3 DNA: TGTGCCAGCAGCTTGGGGACAGGGGGAGACTACTACGAGCAGTACTTC.